This T cell receptor beta chain was documented in a study of cytomegalovirus exposure and HLA in healthy donors. Study conclusions and caveats: A later analysis found first-cohort TCR clusters tended to co-occur in the 90 to 150 validation repertoires. The study designated 150 to 200 TCR beta chains cytomegalovirus-associated.

Regarding this clone: Antigen unknown.

Between the trimmed V and J ends, which lost 3 bases and 2 bases, there was a span of 10 bases. CDR3 length equals 13 residues. Germline-derived CDR1 and CDR2 are SQVTM and ANQGSEA. Sequenced by immunoSEQ multiplex PCR; TCRdb stores in-frame clones only, minus some. Among 120,000 to 150,000 clones listed, roughly nine tenths were seen once. V gene TRBV29-1 combines with J gene TRBJ1-2, with D maybe TRBD1 (6 bases). The sequencing sample was made of PBMCs. The origin of this receptor is a man aged 18 to 30 in good health and CMV-seronegative. The CDR3 DNA follows: TGCAGCGTTGATTTGGGGGCGAACTATGGCTACACCTTC. Its translation: CSVDLGANYGYTF. Full variable domain (rest looked up from reference TRBV29-1 and TRBJ1-2): SAVISQKPSRDICQRGTSLTIQCQVDSQVTMMFWYRQQPGQSLTLIATANQGSEATYESGFVIDKFPISRPNLTFSTLTVSNMSPEDSSIYLCSVDLGANYGYTFGSGTRLTVV.